Described below is a single T cell receptor beta chain sequence and its context. Its specificity is not known. The entry originates in a study of cytomegalovirus exposure and HLA in healthy donors. Regarding the study as a whole: Among immune exposure information, only CMV serostatus was available. Highly shared sequence variants in one cluster were likely a sequencing artifact.

Trimming pared 3 bases from V and 10 bases from J, leaving 11 bases between. The CDR3 has 12 residues. Germline CDR1 and CDR2: SGDLS and YYNGEE. PCR was performed using 60 Vbeta and 13 Jbeta primers. Profiled with immunoSEQ multiplex PCR; TCRdb holds only in-frame clones, not every one. Of under 200,000 clones listed, more than 70% were seen once; the top ten hold 4% to 5.5%. Sequenced material: PBMCs. The chain links TRBV9 to TRBJ2-1; the D gene is possibly TRBD1 (6 bases). This receptor was identified in a male donor in good health and CMV-seronegative. For the CDR3, the DNA is TGTGCCAGCAGCGCCGCCGGGACAGAGCAGTTCTTC. As protein: CASSAAGTEQFF.